This T cell receptor (beta chain) was sequenced during a study of Ad26.COV2.S vaccination and SARS-CoV-2 variants. Study-level information: Within the COV1001 Ad26.COV2.S trial arm, the donor was enrolled. Each vaccinee took Ad26.COV2.S intramuscularly, once or twice 56 days apart. Study observations and caveats: Total T cell responses may have been underestimated by the TCR breadth and depth analyses.

Clones were read by immunoSEQ multiplex PCR, and TCRdb kept only the in-frame ones, dropping some. The repertoire holds under 400,000 clones, with about nine tenths as singletons. With respect to this clone: Its specificity is unknown.

As for treatment: about 20 received Ad26.COV2.S at low or high dose, single or two shots; 5 received placebo; per-sample allocation not given. On day 63 after the first injection, vaccine and placebo recipients gave samples. The J segment lost 1 base and the V segment lost 5 bases, leaving 11 bases of the junction unmatched. In germline, CDR1 is SEHNR, CDR2 FQNEAQ (reference sequence). The CDR3 extends over 17 amino acids. The source of this sequence is a person aged 18-60 years who received the Ad26.COV2.S COVID-19 vaccine or a placebo. The chain employs TRBV7-9 and TRBJ2-1; TRBD1 agrees at 7 bases. Sequenced here: peripheral blood, sampled in a trial of Ad26.COV2.S vaccine versus placebo. The CDR3 coding sequence is TGTGCCAGCAGCGCTCCCCTGGGACAGAGATCCTACAATGAGCAGTTCTTC. Encoded protein: CASSAPLGQRSYNEQFF.